This TCR beta chain comes out of a study of blood T cell repertoires in COVID-19. The junction had 8 bases not matched to a gene; V was cut back by 4 bases and J by 7 bases. Germline V gene sequence: CDR1 MNHEY, CDR2 SVGAGI. The CDR3 covers 15 residues. Libraries were prepared by immunoSEQ multiplex PCR; TCRdb keeps only in-frame clonotypes and omits some of them. The data contain approximately 150,000 clones, around nine tenths of them seen just once; the ten biggest clones take up roughly 1.6%. The chain combines TRBV6-5 with TRBJ2-4; TRBD1 matches 9 bases. This TCR was recovered from a human donor in a cohort sampled during active COVID-19. Sequenced sample: peripheral blood. The CDR3 DNA is TGTGCCAGCAGTTCACCCGAAGGGACAGGGAACATTCAGTACTTC. Translating gives CASSSPEGTGNIQYF.